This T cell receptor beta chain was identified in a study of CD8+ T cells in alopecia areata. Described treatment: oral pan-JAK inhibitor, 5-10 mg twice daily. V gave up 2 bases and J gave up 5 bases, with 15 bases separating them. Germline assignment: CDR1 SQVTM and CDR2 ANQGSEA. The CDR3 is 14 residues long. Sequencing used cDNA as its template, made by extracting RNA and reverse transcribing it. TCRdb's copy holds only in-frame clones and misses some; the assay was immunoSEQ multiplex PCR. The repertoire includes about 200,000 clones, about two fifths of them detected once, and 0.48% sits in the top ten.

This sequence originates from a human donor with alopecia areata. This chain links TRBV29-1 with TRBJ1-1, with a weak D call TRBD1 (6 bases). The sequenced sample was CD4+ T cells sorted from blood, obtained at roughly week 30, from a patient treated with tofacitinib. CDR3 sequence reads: CSVEPQGRGTEAFF. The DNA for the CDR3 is TGCAGCGTTGAACCCCAGGGGAGGGGTACTGAAGCTTTCTTT.